Here is one T cell receptor beta chain with its context. Its antigen remains undetermined. Base qualities are not recorded, but no much larger clone differs from it by a single base. The data belong to a study of vaccination effects on CD4 cells after COVID-19 (dated by TCRdb to the early 2020s). Looking at the study overall: In the ViraFEST assay, PBMC were stimulated with viral peptide pools, and antigen-specific CD4+ T cell clonotypes were then identified by expansion using TCR sequencing. Each well held two million PBMC cultured in IMDM containing roughly 5% human AB serum, roughly 9.9 IU/ml IL-2 and gentamicin, along with approximately 10 ug/ml peptides. Post-vaccine samples across the study were collected a median of 72 days after the second dose, with a range of 14 to 241. The study compared SARS-CoV-2 spike-specific CD4+ TCR repertoires before and after mRNA vaccination in COVID-19 convalescent patients and infection-naive vaccine recipients. In the study, cultures from other donors were sequenced using the Oncomine TCR Beta short-read assay on an Illumina iSeq 100. The full study included roughly 10 COVID-19 convalescent patients and a few SARS-CoV-2-naive healthy vaccine recipients. The research as a whole found: In healthy vaccine recipients, vaccine-induced clones were almost all SARS-CoV-2 mono-reactive, with only 1 of 255 being cross-reactive with common cold coronaviruses. The study was limited by a small number of convalescent patients, and early post-infection timepoints were lacking. Both infection-induced and vaccine-induced clones contracted markedly at late post-vaccination timepoints, which is consistent with waning T cell responses.

After more than nine days of culture, CD4+ T cells were isolated with the EasySep CD4+ T cell isolation kit. Participants received two doses of either the BNT162b2 or the mRNA-1273 mRNA SARS-CoV-2 vaccine. The absence of prior SARS-CoV-2 infection in healthy vaccine recipients was confirmed by negative nucleocapsid antibodies before and after vaccination. Half of the culture medium was replaced with fresh IL-2-containing medium on days 3 and 7. Unless noted otherwise, every peptide stimulation condition was grown in triplicate wells. Using Ficoll-Paque Plus gradient centrifugation, PBMC were separated from whole blood and then either used fresh or cryopreserved at -140C. Genomic DNA was extracted from cultured CD4+ T cells with the QIAamp micro DNA kit. Library method: the immunoSEQ multiplex PCR assay. DNA from the cultured, isolated CD4+ T cells was subjected to TCR beta CDR3 sequencing. On the authors' methods: Non-productive TCR sequences were removed, reads were trimmed to the CDR3 region, and CDR3s of at least 7 amino acids were retained. The MANAFEST web app was used to pick out antigen-specific clonotypes by comparing their expansion in peptide wells with that in reference cultures. Positive clones required FDR<0.05 expansion versus reference and all other wells, odds ratio above 5, and frequency above 0.1% in two replicate wells. A clonotype was defined as cross-reactive if the clonotype was significantly expanded both in SARS-CoV-2 spike wells and in at least one common cold coronavirus spike condition. CDR3 similarity was assessed by Levenshtein distance using the stringdist R package, and unrooted trees were constructed with ape in R 3.6.1. The immuneACCESS repertoire file appears here via TCRdb, limited to in-frame rearrangements. These files lack a portion of the clones; in checked studies, under half of the deficit traces to unresolved V genes, and the cause of the others is not known. The DNA was the basis for D and trimming; V, J and clone size are from that table. This sample lists about 47,000 clones; roughly two thirds were detected once. Of the sample, around 6.3% is held by the ten largest clones.

The CDR3 spans 13 residues, from the cysteine through the phenylalanine. Here the CDR3 DNA is all that survives: 39 bases in frame from base 1. V loses 3 bases, J loses 4 bases, and the germline ends lie 9 bases apart. The CDR1 and CDR2 encoded by the germline V gene are MRHNA and SNTAGT. This clonotype was sampled from a human donor who received a COVID-19 vaccine. This sample comprised CD4+ T cells from PBMCs cultured without peptide, obtained after COVID-19 vaccination. The V and J segments used are TRBV6-4 and TRBJ1-2; TRBD1 is perhaps the D gene, given 5 matching bases. The DNA sequence is TGTGCCAGCAGTGAAACGGGACTCTATGGCTACACCTTC. Its translation reads: CASSETGLYGYTF.